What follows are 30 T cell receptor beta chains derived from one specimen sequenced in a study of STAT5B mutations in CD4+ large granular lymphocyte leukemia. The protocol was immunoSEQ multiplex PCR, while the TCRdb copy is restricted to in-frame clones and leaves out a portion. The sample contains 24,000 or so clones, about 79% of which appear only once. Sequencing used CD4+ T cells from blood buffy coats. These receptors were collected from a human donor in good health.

For the CDR3, the DNA is TGTGCCAGCAGCTTAGCGCCGGGGAATGAGCAGTTCTTC. Protein: CASSLAPGNEQFF. This sequence joins TRBV7-7 and TRBJ2-1; possibly TRBD2 for D (5 bases). This CDR3 comprises 13 residues. The germline V gene encodes CDR1 SSHAT and CDR2 FNYEAQ (reference sequence). V was trimmed by 0 bases and J by 7 bases, leaving 7 bases between them. Full variable domain (outside the CDR3, taken from reference TRBV7-7 and TRBJ2-1): GAGVSQSPRYKVTKRGQDVTLRCDPISSHATLYWYQQALGQGPEFLTYFNYEAQPDKSGLPSDRFSAERPEGSISTLTIQRTEQRDSAMYRCASSLAPGNEQFFGPGTRLTVL.

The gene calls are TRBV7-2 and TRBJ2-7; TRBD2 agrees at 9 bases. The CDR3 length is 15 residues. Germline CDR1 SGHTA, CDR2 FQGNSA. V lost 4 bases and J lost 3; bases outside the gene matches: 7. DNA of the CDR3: TGTGCCAGCAGCTCGGTAGCGGGGGCCAGCTACGAGCAGTACGTC. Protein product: CASSSVAGASYEQYV.

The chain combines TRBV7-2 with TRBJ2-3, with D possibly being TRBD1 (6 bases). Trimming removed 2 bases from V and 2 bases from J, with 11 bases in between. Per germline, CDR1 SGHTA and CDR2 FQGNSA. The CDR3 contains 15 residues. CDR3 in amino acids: CASSLRAGDTDTQYF. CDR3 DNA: TGTGCCAGCAGCTTAAGGGCAGGGGACACAGATACGCAGTATTTT.

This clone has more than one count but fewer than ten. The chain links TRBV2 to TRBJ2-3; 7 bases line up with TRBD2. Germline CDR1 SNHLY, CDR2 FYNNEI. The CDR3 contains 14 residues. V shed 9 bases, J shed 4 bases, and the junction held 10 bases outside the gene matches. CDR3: CASKLREIADTQYF. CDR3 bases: TGTGCCAGTAAGTTGCGGGAGATCGCAGATACGCAGTATTTT.

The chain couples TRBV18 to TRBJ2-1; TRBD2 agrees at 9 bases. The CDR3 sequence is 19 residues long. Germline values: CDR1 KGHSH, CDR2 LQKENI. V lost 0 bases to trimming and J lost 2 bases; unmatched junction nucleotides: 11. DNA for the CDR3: TGTGCCAGCTCACCACCGCTTGAACTAGCGGGCCGGACCTACAATGAGCAGTTCTTC. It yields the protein CASSPPLELAGRTYNEQFF.

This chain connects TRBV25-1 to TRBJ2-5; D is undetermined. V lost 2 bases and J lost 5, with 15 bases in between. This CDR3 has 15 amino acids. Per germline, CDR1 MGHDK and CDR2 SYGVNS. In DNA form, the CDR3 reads TGTGCCAGCAGTGAAGGGGTCAGGCAATGGGAGACCCAGTACTTC. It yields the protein CASSEGVRQWETQYF.

The DNA for the CDR3 is TGTGCCAGTAGTCCAAGGACAGGGCGCGAGCAGTACTTC. Encoded protein: CASSPRTGREQYF. The chain recombines TRBV19 with TRBJ2-7; TRBD1 matches 8 bases. Losses at the gene ends were 5 bases for V and 6 bases for J; bases not matched to a gene: 6. CDR1 and CDR2 from the germline V gene are LNHDA and SQIVND (reference sequence). The CDR3 totals 13 residues. Variable domain in full (rest from reference TRBV19 and TRBJ2-7): DGGITQSPKYLFRKEGQNVTLSCEQNLNHDAMYWYRQDPGQGLRLIYYSQIVNDFQKGDIAEGYSVSREKKESFPLTVTSAQKNPTAFYLCASSPRTGREQYFGPGTRLTVT.

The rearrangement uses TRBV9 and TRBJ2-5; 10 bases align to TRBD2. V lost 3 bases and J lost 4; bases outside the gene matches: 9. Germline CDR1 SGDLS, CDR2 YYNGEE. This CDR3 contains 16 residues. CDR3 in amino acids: CASSERSTSGLETQYF. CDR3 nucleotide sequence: TGTGCCAGCAGCGAGCGATCGACTAGCGGGCTAGAGACCCAGTACTTC. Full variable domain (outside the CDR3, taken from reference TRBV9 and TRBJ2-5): DSGVTQTPKHLITATGQRVTLRCSPRSGDLSVYWYQQSLDQGLQFLIQYYNGEERAKGNILERFSAQQFPDLHSELNLSSLELGDSALYFCASSERSTSGLETQYFGPGTRLLVL.

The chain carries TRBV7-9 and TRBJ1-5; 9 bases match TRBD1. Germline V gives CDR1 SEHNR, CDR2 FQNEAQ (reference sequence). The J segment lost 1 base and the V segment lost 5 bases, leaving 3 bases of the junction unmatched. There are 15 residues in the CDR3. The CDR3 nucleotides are TGTGCCAGCAGCAGACAGGGGGGGAGCAATCAGCCCCAGCATTTT. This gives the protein CASSRQGGSNQPQHF.

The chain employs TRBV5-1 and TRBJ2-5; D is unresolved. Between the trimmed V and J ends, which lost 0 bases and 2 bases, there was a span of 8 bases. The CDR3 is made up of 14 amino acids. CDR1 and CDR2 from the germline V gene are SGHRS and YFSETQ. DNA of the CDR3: TGCGCCAGCAGCTTGGGTGCGGAGCAAGAGACCCAGTACTTC. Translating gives CASSLGAEQETQYF. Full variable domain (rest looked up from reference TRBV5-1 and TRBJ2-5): KAGVTQTPRYLIKTRGQQVTLSCSPISGHRSVSWYQQTPGQGLQFLFEYFSETQRNKGNFPGRFSGRQFSNSRSEMNVSTLELGDSALYLCASSLGAEQETQYFGPGTRLLVL.

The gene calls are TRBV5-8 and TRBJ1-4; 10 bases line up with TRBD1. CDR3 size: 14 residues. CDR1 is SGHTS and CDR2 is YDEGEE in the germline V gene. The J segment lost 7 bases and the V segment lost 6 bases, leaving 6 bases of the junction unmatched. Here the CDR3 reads CASTQTGGSEKLFF. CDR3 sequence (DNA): TGTGCCAGCACCCAGACAGGGGGCTCTGAAAAACTGTTTTTT.

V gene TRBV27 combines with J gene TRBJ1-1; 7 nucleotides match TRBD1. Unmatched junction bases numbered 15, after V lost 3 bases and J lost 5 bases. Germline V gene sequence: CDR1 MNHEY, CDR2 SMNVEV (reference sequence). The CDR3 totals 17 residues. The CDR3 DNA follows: TGTGCCAGCAGTTTTACTTTGGGGCGCAGGGGGAAAACTGAAGCTTTCTTT. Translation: CASSFTLGRRGKTEAFF.

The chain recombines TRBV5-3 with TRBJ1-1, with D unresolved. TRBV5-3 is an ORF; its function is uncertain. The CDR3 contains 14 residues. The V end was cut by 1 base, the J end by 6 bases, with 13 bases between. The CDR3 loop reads CARSLHHGEAEAFF. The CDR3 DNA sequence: TGTGCCAGAAGCTTGCATCACGGAGAAGCTGAAGCTTTCTTT.

The CDR3 sequence: CASRAGHAIMGTQYF. In DNA form, the CDR3 reads TGTGCCAGCAGGGCGGGACACGCAATTATGGGGACCCAGTACTTC. The V and J genes are TRBV6-1 and TRBJ2-5; possibly TRBD1 or TRBD2 for D (6 bases each). The germline CDR1 and CDR2 sequences are MNHNS and SASEGT. This CDR3 has 15 residues. V was clipped by 6 bases and J by 7 bases, with 21 bases between them.

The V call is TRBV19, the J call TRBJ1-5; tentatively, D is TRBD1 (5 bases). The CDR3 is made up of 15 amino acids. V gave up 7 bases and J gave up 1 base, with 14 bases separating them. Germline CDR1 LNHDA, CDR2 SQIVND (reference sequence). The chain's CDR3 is CASTLSGISNQPQHF. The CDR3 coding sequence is TGTGCCAGTACCCTATCAGGGATCAGCAATCAGCCCCAGCATTTT.

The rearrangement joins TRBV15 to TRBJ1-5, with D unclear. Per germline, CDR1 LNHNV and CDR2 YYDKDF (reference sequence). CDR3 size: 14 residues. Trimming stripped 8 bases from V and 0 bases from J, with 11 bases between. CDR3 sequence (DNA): TGTGCCACCTTTTCCCCTGGTAGCAATCAGCCCCAGCATTTT. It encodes CATFSPGSNQPQHF.

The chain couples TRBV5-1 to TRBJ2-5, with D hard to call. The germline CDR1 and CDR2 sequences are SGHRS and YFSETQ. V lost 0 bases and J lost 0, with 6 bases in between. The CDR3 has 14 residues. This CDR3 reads CASSLGRYQETQYF. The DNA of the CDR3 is TGCGCCAGCAGCTTGGGACGGTACCAAGAGACCCAGTACTTC.

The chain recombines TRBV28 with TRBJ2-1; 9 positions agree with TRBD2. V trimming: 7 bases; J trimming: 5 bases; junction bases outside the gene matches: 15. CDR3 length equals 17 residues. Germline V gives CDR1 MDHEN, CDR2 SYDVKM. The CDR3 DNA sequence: TGTGCCAGCACCCCGTTCCCGGGCGGGAGGGCCCACAATGAGCAGTTCTTC. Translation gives CASTPFPGGRAHNEQFF.

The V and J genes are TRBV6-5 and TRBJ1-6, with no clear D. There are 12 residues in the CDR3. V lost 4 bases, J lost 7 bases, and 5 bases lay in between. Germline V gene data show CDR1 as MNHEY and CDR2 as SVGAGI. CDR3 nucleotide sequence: TGTGCCAGCAGTTCCCCAAATTCACCCCTCCACTTT. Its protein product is CASSSPNSPLHF.

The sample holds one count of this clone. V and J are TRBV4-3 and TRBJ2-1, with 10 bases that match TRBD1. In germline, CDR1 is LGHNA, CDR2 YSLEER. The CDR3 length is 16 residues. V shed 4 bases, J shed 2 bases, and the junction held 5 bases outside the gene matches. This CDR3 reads CASSLGDRGPYNEQFF. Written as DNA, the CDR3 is TGCGCCAGCAGCCTGGGGGACAGGGGTCCCTACAATGAGCAGTTCTTC.

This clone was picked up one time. In nucleotides, the CDR3 is TGTGCCAGCAGCTCGGGACCAAACCAAGAGACCCAGTACTTC. It is translated as CASSSGPNQETQYF. This chain connects TRBV11-3 to TRBJ2-5, with D perhaps TRBD1 or TRBD2 (5 bases each). This CDR3 spans 14 amino acids. V shed 4 bases and J shed 0 bases, with 9 bases lying between them. Per germline, CDR1 SGHNT and CDR2 YENEEA. Looking up the rest from reference TRBV11-3 and TRBJ2-5 gives the full variable domain: EAGVVQSPRYKIIEKKQPVAFWCNPISGHNTLYWYLQNLGQGPELLIRYENEEAVDDSQLPKDRFSAERLKGVDSTLKIQPAELGDSAVYLCASSSGPNQETQYFGPGTRLLVL.

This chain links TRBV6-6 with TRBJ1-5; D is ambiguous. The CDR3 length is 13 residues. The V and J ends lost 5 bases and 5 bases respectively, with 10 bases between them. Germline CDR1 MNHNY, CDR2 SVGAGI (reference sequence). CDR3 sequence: CASSDERDQPQHF. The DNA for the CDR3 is TGTGCCAGCAGTGACGAAAGGGATCAGCCCCAGCATTTT.

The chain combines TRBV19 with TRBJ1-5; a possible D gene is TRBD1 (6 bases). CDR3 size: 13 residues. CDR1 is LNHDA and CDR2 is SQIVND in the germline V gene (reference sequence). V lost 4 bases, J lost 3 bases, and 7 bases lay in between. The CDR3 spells CASSRGLNQPQHF. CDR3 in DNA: TGTGCCAGTAGTAGGGGGCTCAATCAGCCCCAGCATTTT.

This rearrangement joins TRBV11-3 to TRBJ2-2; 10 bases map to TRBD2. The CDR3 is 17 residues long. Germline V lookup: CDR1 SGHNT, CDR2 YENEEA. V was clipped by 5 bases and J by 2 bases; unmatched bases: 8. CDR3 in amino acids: CASSRTWTSGNTGELFF. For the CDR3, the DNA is TGTGCCAGCAGCCGAACCTGGACTAGCGGAAACACCGGGGAGCTGTTTTTT.

The CDR3 nucleotides read TGTGCCAGCAGTCTCACAGGGGGTGGGCAGCCCCAGCATTTT. Protein product: CASSLTGGGQPQHF. The rearrangement joins TRBV27 to TRBJ1-5; 8 bases agree with TRBD1. This CDR3 region has 14 residues. The ends lost 5 bases at V and 7 bases at J; junction bases unmatched: 7. Germline lookup yields CDR1 MNHEY and CDR2 SMNVEV (reference sequence).

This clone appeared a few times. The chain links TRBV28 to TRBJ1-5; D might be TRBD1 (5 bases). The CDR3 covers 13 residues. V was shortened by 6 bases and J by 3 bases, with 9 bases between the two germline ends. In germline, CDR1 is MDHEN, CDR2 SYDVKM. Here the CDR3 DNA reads TGTGCCAGCAGGCAGGGCTACAATCAGCCCCAGCATTTT. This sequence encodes CASRQGYNQPQHF. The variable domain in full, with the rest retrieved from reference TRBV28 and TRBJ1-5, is DVKVTQSSRYLVKRTGEKVFLECVQDMDHENMFWYRQDPGLGLRLIYFSYDVKMKEKGDIPEGYSVSREKKERFSLILESASTNQTSMYLCASRQGYNQPQHFGDGTRLSIL.

The CDR3 sequence: CASRGKERLAGSYEQYF. CDR3 sequence (DNA): TGTGCCAGCAGAGGAAAGGAGAGACTAGCGGGTTCCTACGAGCAGTACTTC. The chain recombines TRBV25-1 with TRBJ2-7; TRBD2 matches 10 bases. V trimming: 6 bases; J trimming: 1 base; junction bases outside the gene matches: 12. The V gene's germline CDR1 is MGHDK and CDR2 SYGVNS. The CDR3 covers 17 residues.

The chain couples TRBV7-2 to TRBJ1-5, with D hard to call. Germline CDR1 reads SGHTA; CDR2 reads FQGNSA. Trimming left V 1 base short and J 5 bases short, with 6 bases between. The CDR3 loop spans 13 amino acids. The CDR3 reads CASSLGQHQPQHF. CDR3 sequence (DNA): TGTGCCAGCAGCTTAGGGCAGCATCAGCCCCAGCATTTT.

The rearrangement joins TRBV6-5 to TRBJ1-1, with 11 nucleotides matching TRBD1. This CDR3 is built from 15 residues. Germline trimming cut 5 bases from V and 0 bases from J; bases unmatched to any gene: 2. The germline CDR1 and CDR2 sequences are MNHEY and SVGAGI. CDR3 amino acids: CASSRDRGMNTEAFF. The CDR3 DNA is TGTGCCAGCAGTCGGGACAGGGGGATGAACACTGAAGCTTTCTTT.

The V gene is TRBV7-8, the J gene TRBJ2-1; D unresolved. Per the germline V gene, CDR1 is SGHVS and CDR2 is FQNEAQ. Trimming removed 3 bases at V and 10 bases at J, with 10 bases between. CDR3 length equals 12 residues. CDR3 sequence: CASSFPGGEQFF. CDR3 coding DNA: TGTGCCAGCAGCTTTCCGGGTGGCGAGCAGTTCTTC.